Shown below are 13 T cell receptor beta chains from a single sample sequenced in a study of radiation and T cells in renal cell carcinoma. Here immunoSEQ multiplex PCR was the method, and the copy in TCRdb shows in-frame clones only, minus some. The top ten hold approximately 22% of the sample, which has tens of thousands of clones, 80% to 90% seen once. Time point described: blood 2 weeks post-SBRT. Regarding treatment: 15 Gy SBRT to primary tumor, nephrectomy 4 weeks later. The sequencing here drew on blood, taken from a patient whose treatment included radiotherapy and nephrectomy. The source of these receptors is a woman aged 45-60 years with renal cell carcinoma.

The chain is built from TRBV7-2 and TRBJ1-1, with no clear D. This CDR3 is built from 13 residues. V was cut by 5 bases and J by 3 bases, with 10 bases left in between. CDR1 and CDR2 (germline): SGHTA, FQGNSA. This CDR3 reads CASSRRLDTEAFF. The CDR3 bases are TGTGCCAGCAGCCGAAGGTTGGACACTGAAGCTTTCTTT.

CDR3 sequence: CASTLGGSHYGYTF. CDR3 bases: TGTGCCAGCACCCTGGGGGGGAGTCACTATGGCTACACCTTC. The chain joins TRBV28 to TRBJ1-2; possible D gene TRBD1, 5 bases. V was shortened by 7 bases and J by 3 bases, with 15 bases between the two germline ends. Germline V lookup: CDR1 MDHEN, CDR2 SYDVKM. The CDR3 has 14 residues.

The gene calls are TRBV4-1 and TRBJ1-6; D is unclear. This CDR3 has 16 amino acids. The V gene's germline CDR1 is MGHRA and CDR2 YSYEKL. With 0 bases removed from V and 5 bases from J, the gap between germline ends came to 11 bases. For the CDR3, the DNA is TGCGCCAGCAGCCAAGATAGAGGGCAGAATAATTCACCCCTCCACTTT. This encodes CASSQDRGQNNSPLHF.

The J gene is TRBJ2-3, the V gene TRBV5-1, with 15 nucleotides matching TRBD2. From germline, CDR1 is SGHRS and CDR2 YFSETQ. The V and J ends lost 4 bases and 6 bases, in that order; junction bases with no gene match: 6. This CDR3 region has 16 residues. CDR3 in amino acids: CASSGLAGGPGDTQYF. The CDR3 DNA is TGCGCCAGCAGCGGACTAGCGGGAGGGCCCGGGGATACGCAGTATTTT.

This clone was seen a handful of times. The rearrangement links TRBV6-5 to TRBJ1-2; 7 positions agree with TRBD1. J lost 8 bases, V lost 6 bases, and 6 bases had no gene match. In germline, CDR1 is MNHEY, CDR2 SVGAGI. The CDR3 length is 12 residues. The CDR3 DNA is TGTGCCAGCAGGACAGGGAGGATCGGCTACACCTTC. Protein product: CASRTGRIGYTF.

The chain combines TRBV30 with TRBJ1-6, with TRBD1 matching over 10 bases. The ends lost 0 bases at V and 8 bases at J; junction bases unmatched: 4. The CDR3 totals 15 residues. Germline assignment: CDR1 GTSNPN and CDR2 SVGIG (reference sequence). The CDR3 region has the DNA TGTGCCTGGAGTGTACGTGGGACAGGGGATTCACCCCTCCACTTT. Its protein is CAWSVRGTGDSPLHF. Using reference TRBV30 and TRBJ1-6 for the parts outside the CDR3, the full variable domain is SQTIHQWPATLVQPVGSPLSLECTVEGTSNPNLYWYRQAAGRGLQLLFYSVGIGQISSEVPQNLSASRPQDRQFILSSKKLLLSDSGFYLCAWSVRGTGDSPLHFGNGTRLTVT.

V gene TRBV19 combines with J gene TRBJ2-7; TRBD1 aligns across 8 bases. The CDR3 runs to 15 residues. Per the germline V gene, CDR1 is LNHDA and CDR2 is SQIVND (reference sequence). Losses at the gene ends were 7 bases for V and 0 bases for J; bases not matched to a gene: 8. As DNA, the CDR3 is TGTGCCAGTAACCTCGGGACAGGCAACTCCTACGAGCAGTACTTC. Translation: CASNLGTGNSYEQYF.

V usage is TRBV28 and J usage is TRBJ2-7; D unclear. This CDR3 region has 11 residues. Germline CDR1 reads MDHEN; CDR2 reads SYDVKM. Trimming removed 4 bases from V and 4 bases from J, with 5 bases in between. CDR3 sequence: CASSSGYEQYF. CDR3 DNA: TGTGCCAGCAGTTCCGGTTACGAGCAGTACTTC. The full variable domain, with the rest looked up from reference TRBV28 and TRBJ2-7, is DVKVTQSSRYLVKRTGEKVFLECVQDMDHENMFWYRQDPGLGLRLIYFSYDVKMKEKGDIPEGYSVSREKKERFSLILESASTNQTSMYLCASSSGYEQYFGPGTRLTVT.

V usage is TRBV4-3 and J usage is TRBJ1-4; TRBD1 might be the D (5 bases). Looked up from germline, CDR1 is LGHNA and CDR2 is YSLEER. The length of the CDR3 is 16 residues. V was pared by 4 bases and J by 6 bases, with 18 bases between. CDR3 sequence: CASSPPRETADEKLFF. The CDR3 DNA reads as TGCGCCAGCAGCCCCCCGAGGGAGACAGCGGATGAAAAACTGTTTTTT.

V is TRBV28 and J is TRBJ2-3, with D possibly being TRBD1 or TRBD2 (5 bases each). Germline lookup yields CDR1 MDHEN and CDR2 SYDVKM. Between the trimmed V and J ends, which lost 3 bases and 6 bases, there was a span of 16 bases. This CDR3 spans 15 amino acids. This CDR3 is CASSLQEAWGDTQYF. CDR3 bases: TGTGCCAGCAGTTTGCAGGAGGCCTGGGGGGATACGCAGTATTTT.

This sequence joins TRBV11-2 and TRBJ2-7, with 12 bases aligning to TRBD2. With V trimmed by 2 bases and J by 4 bases, 9 bases remained unmatched. The CDR3 contains 17 residues. CDR1 SGHAT and CDR2 FQNNGV come from the germline V gene. CDR3 sequence: CASSLTLAGGRRYEQYF. The DNA for the CDR3 is TGTGCCAGCAGCTTAACGCTAGCGGGAGGGCGTCGTTACGAGCAGTACTTC.

The V gene is TRBV7-2, the J gene TRBJ2-5; D gene unclear. Trimming took 5 bases from V and 2 from J, leaving 12 bases between them. Germline CDR1 is SGHTA and CDR2 is FQGNSA. The CDR3 length is 14 residues. CDR3 region: CASSQNGRQETQYF. The CDR3 region has the DNA TGTGCCAGCAGCCAGAACGGCAGACAAGAGACCCAGTACTTC.

The chain combines TRBV19 with TRBJ2-3; D is ambiguous. In germline, CDR1 is LNHDA, CDR2 SQIVND (reference sequence). The CDR3 runs 14 residues. Trimming cost V 3 bases and J 4 bases, with 11 bases left between them. CDR3 coding DNA: TGTGCCAGTAGTATGCAGGCAGAATCAGATACGCAGTATTTT. Translating it yields CASSMQAESDTQYF.